The clone carrying this T cell receptor beta chain was observed once. The entry originates in a study of T cell responses to AZD1222 COVID-19 vaccine. Data came from immunoSEQ multiplex PCR; TCRdb stores just in-frame clones and leaves some out. The sample consists of roughly 80,000 clones, around nine tenths of them appearing once. The ends lost 1 base at V and 4 bases at J; junction bases unmatched: 6. Germline values: CDR1 SEHNR, CDR2 FQNEAQ (reference sequence). The CDR3 loop spans 16 amino acids. This sequence was found in an adult who received the AZD1222 COVID-19 vaccine. The chain is built from TRBV7-9 and TRBJ2-5; 10 bases agree with TRBD2. Sequenced material: peripheral blood, taken 28 days after the second AZD1222 dose. The CDR3, as DNA: TGTGCCAGCAGCTTAGTCCCCCTAGCGGGGGCAGAGACCCAGTACTTC. Its translation is CASSLVPLAGAETQYF.